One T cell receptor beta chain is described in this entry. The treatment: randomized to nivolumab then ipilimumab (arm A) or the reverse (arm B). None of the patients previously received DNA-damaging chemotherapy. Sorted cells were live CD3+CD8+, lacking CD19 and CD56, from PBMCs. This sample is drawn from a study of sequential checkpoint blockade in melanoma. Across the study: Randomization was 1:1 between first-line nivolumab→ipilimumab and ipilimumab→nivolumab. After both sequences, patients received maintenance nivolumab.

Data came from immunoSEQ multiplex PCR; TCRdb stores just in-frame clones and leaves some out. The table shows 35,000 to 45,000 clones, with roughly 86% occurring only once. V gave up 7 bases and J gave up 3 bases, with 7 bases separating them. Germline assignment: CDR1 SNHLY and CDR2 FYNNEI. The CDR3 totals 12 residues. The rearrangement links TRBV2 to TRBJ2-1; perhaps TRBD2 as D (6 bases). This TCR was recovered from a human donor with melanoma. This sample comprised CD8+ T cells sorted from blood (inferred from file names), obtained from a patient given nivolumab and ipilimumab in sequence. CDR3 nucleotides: TGTGCCAGCACGGGGGACTACAATGAGCAGTTCTTC. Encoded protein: CASTGDYNEQFF. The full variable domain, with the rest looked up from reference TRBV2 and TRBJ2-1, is EPEVTQTPSHQVTQMGQEVILRCVPISNHLYFYWYRQILGQKVEFLVSFYNNEISEKSEIFDDQFSVERPDGSNFTLKIRSTKLEDSAMYFCASTGDYNEQFFGPGTRLTVL.